This TCR beta chain stems from a study of T cells in Graves' hyperthyroidism and ophthalmopathy. V was cut by 3 bases and J by 4 bases, with 6 bases left in between. The CDR3 consists of 12 residues. There were TCR beta CDR3 regions amplified from RNA transcripts. The HTBI primer set was used in a first-round RT-PCR of the TCR CDR3. Each CDR3 protein is one row after TCRdb ran MiXCR on the multiplex PCR reads. In the table there are 600,000 to 650,000 distinct CDR3 sequences, 20% of which are singletons. The sample comprised blood. The V and J genes are TRBV12-3 or TRBV12-4 and TRBJ1-2; D unclear. The clonotype comes from a man under 40 with Graves' ophthalmopathy. The CDR3 protein is CASSFDVYGYTF. In DNA form, the CDR3 reads TGTGCCAGCAGTTTTGACGTCTATGGCTACACCTTC.